One sample yielded the 10 T cell receptor beta chains listed below, sequenced in a study of OX40 agonist ivuxolimab in advanced cancers. Using immunoSEQ multiplex PCR, the repertoire was profiled, and TCRdb retains in-frame clones only, with some absent. The repertoire consists of tens of thousands of clones, with approximately 85% occurring once and the leading ten covering about 0.2%. The specimen was CD4+ or CD8+ T cells sorted from blood, collected in a trial of the OX40 agonist ivuxolimab. The receptors here all came from an adult with an advanced solid tumor such as melanoma, head and neck, liver or kidney cancer.

This clone was seen only once. The chain carries TRBV28 and TRBJ1-3; a weak D match, TRBD1 (6 bases). Trimming took off 6 bases at V and 9 bases at J, with 18 bases between the two ends. The CDR3 totals 14 residues. The germline V gene has CDR1 MDHEN and CDR2 SYDVKM. CDR3 sequence reads: CASSPGQPGVTIYF. DNA for the CDR3: TGTGCCAGCAGCCCTGGACAGCCGGGGGTCACCATATATTTT.

The CDR3 here is CASSSQGPPDTQYF. The CDR3 DNA reads TGTGCCAGCAGCTCCCAGGGTCCTCCAGATACGCAGTATTTT. The chain joins TRBV7-3 to TRBJ2-3, with D possibly TRBD1 on 5 matching bases. V gave up 4 bases and J gave up 4 bases, with 12 bases separating them. Germline-derived CDR1 and CDR2 are SGHTA and FQGTGA. The CDR3 extends over 14 amino acids.

A few counts support this clone. This chain connects TRBV4-1 to TRBJ2-3, with unresolved D. Between the trimmed V and J ends, which lost 6 bases and 0 bases, there was a span of 16 bases. The CDR3 loop spans 16 amino acids. CDR1 is MGHRA and CDR2 is YSYEKL in the germline V gene. Here the CDR3 DNA reads TGCGCCAGCAGTCTAAGAATGGGTTACAGCACAGATACGCAGTATTTT. As protein: CASSLRMGYSTDTQYF.

This sequence joins TRBV7-6 and TRBJ1-5; 7 positions agree with TRBD1. Per germline, CDR1 SGHVS and CDR2 FNYEAQ. V was pared by 7 bases and J by 8 bases, with 14 bases of the junction left unmatched. This CDR3 has 15 amino acids. The CDR3 region has the DNA TGTGCCAGCAAGGCCCTGGGACAGAGGTATGAGCCCCAGCATTTT. This sequence encodes CASKALGQRYEPQHF.

This clone has more than one count but fewer than ten. CDR3 nucleotide sequence: TGTGCCAGCAGTGAATTTCAGGGGAATAATTCACCCCTCCACTTT. Protein product: CASSEFQGNNSPLHF. The chain carries TRBV2 and TRBJ1-6, with a possible D match to TRBD1 (6 bases). The ends were cut back, 2 bases at V and 5 bases at J, with 10 bases in the middle. CDR1 SNHLY and CDR2 FYNNEI come from the germline V gene. The CDR3 has 15 residues.

The genes are TRBV5-4 and TRBJ2-5; possible D gene TRBD1, 6 bases. Per germline, CDR1 SGHNT and CDR2 YYREEE (reference sequence). The CDR3 length is 14 residues. V was pared by 4 bases and J by 4 bases, with 14 bases between. CDR3 nucleotide sequence: TGTGCCAGCAGCCGGCCCGCCAGGGGAGAGACCCAGTACTTC. Translated, it gives CASSRPARGETQYF.

The CDR3 bases are TGTGCCAGCAGCCTTGTGGGACTAGCGGGAAATGAGTACTTC. It codes for CASSLVGLAGNEYF. This chain joins TRBV11-2 and TRBJ2-4, with 13 bases that match TRBD2. The CDR3 covers 14 residues. J lost 14 bases, V lost 5 bases, and 9 bases had no gene match. Germline CDR1 is SGHAT and CDR2 is FQNNGV.

This chain uses TRBV7-9 with TRBJ1-6, with D perhaps TRBD1 (5 bases). The V end was cut by 2 bases, the J end by 1 base, with 12 bases between. The CDR3 has 17 amino acids. Germline V lookup: CDR1 SEHNR, CDR2 FQNEAQ (reference sequence). The CDR3 nucleotides read TGTGCCAGCAGCTTACCCCAGGGAGCGTCCTATAATTCACCCCTCCACTTT. Protein: CASSLPQGASYNSPLHF.

The V call is TRBV6-5, the J call TRBJ1-2; D unclear. This CDR3 is 13 amino acids long. The germline V and J ends were trimmed by 6 bases and 7 bases, with 15 bases remaining between them. Per the germline V gene, CDR1 is MNHEY and CDR2 is SVGAGI. CDR3 protein: CASSSDYRVGYTF. CDR3 bases: TGTGCCAGCAGCTCCGACTATCGGGTTGGCTACACCTTC.

The chain links TRBV10-1 to TRBJ2-5, with a weak D call TRBD1 (5 bases). Trimming took off 0 bases at V and 3 bases at J, with 11 bases between the two ends. CDR1 and CDR2 (germline): WNHNN, SYGVQD (reference sequence). The CDR3 has 15 amino acids. This CDR3 is CASSESRWGEETQYF. For the CDR3, the DNA is TGCGCCAGCAGTGAGTCGCGGTGGGGCGAAGAGACCCAGTACTTC.